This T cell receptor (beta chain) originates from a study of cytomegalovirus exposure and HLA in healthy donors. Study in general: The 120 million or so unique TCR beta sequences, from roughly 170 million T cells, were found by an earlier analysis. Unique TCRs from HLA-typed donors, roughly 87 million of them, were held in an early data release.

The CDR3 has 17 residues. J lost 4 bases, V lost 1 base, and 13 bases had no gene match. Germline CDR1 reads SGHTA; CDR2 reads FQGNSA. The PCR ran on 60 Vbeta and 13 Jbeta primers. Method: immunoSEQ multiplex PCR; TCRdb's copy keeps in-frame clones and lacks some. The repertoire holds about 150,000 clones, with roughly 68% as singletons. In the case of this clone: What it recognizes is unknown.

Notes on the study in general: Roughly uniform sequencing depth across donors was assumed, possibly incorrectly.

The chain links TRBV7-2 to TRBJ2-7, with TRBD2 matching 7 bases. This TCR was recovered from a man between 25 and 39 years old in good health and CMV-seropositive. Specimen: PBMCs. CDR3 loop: CASSLGFGGSEAYEQYF. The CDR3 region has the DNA TGTGCCAGCAGCTTAGGGTTTGGCGGGAGCGAAGCGTACGAGCAGTACTTC.